This paragraph covers one TCR beta chain sequence. These data come from a study of blood T cell repertoires in COVID-19. Generated by immunoSEQ multiplex PCR, the TCRdb table keeps only in-frame clones and is missing some. The repertoire holds 300,000 or so clones, with under 90% as singletons. With V trimmed by 4 bases and J by 1 base, 6 bases remained unmatched. The CDR3 covers 16 residues. Germline CDR1 reads SGDLS; CDR2 reads YYNGEE. The study recruited people aged about 18 to 89 years across around 23 US areas. Cohorts were determined from participant-reported clinical history. Two negative PCRs, clearance, or symptom resolution had been documented for recovered Cohort 3 donors.

The TCR sequence derives from a woman in her late teens or twenties who had recovered from COVID-19. Input material: PBMCs or T cells enriched from blood (not recorded which). V gene TRBV9 combines with J gene TRBJ2-2; 8 bases line up with TRBD1. The CDR3 sequence is CASSQGQAQNTGELFF. The CDR3 coding sequence is TGTGCCAGCAGCCAGGGACAGGCCCAGAACACCGGGGAGCTGTTTTTT.